These 11 T cell receptor beta chains came from one sample sequenced in a study of cytomegalovirus exposure and HLA in healthy donors. Sequencing used immunoSEQ multiplex PCR; TCRdb keeps in-frame clones, though not all of them. Among 200,000 to 250,000 clones listed, about 90% were seen once. Sequencing used PBMCs. All receptors come from a woman aged 18-35 years in good health and CMV-seronegative.

The chain couples TRBV27 to TRBJ2-5; maybe TRBD2 (5 bases). Germline-derived CDR1 and CDR2 are MNHEY and SMNVEV (reference sequence). The CDR3 contains 16 residues. Between the trimmed V and J ends, which lost 2 bases and 4 bases, there was a span of 17 bases. The CDR3 spells CASSLVASFMGETQYF. DNA of the CDR3: TGTGCCAGCAGTTTAGTTGCTAGCTTCATGGGAGAGACCCAGTACTTC.

This chain connects TRBV19 to TRBJ2-3, with 9 bases aligning to TRBD1. The ends lost 10 bases at V and 6 bases at J; junction bases unmatched: 8. CDR3 length equals 13 residues. Germline V CDR1 and CDR2: LNHDA, SQIVND (reference sequence). In DNA form, the CDR3 reads TGTGCCACATCACAGGGGGCATGGGATACGCAGTATTTT. This sequence encodes CATSQGAWDTQYF.

This clone was picked up one time. This sequence joins TRBV28 and TRBJ1-5; D unclear. The CDR3 extends over 13 amino acids. From germline, CDR1 is MDHEN and CDR2 SYDVKM. The germline V and J ends were trimmed by 3 bases and 2 bases, with 5 bases remaining between them. For the CDR3, the DNA is TGTGCCAGCAGTTTGAGTGGCAATCAGCCCCAGCATTTT. The encoded protein is CASSLSGNQPQHF.

The V and J genes are TRBV5-6 and TRBJ2-1; 11 bases are a match to TRBD2. The CDR3 consists of 14 residues. Trimming at V came to 5 bases and at J to 10 bases, leaving 8 bases not matched to a gene. CDR1 SGHDT and CDR2 YYEEEE come from the germline V gene. The DNA for the CDR3 is TGTGCCAGCAGTTTACTAGCGGGAGATCAGGAGCAGTTCTTC. Translation: CASSLLAGDQEQFF.

The chain employs TRBV5-1 and TRBJ2-4; D unclear. The CDR3 extends over 15 amino acids. V lost 1 base to trimming and J lost 0 bases, with 8 bases between them. Looked up from germline, CDR1 is SGHRS and CDR2 is YFSETQ. The chain's CDR3 is CASSLSVVAKNIQYF. The CDR3 DNA sequence: TGCGCCAGCAGCTTGTCGGTTGTAGCCAAAAACATTCAGTACTTC.

V and J are TRBV11-2 and TRBJ2-7; D may be TRBD1 (6 bases). Germline CDR1 reads SGHAT; CDR2 reads FQNNGV. With 6 bases removed from V and 6 bases from J, the gap between germline ends came to 15 bases. The CDR3 loop spans 13 amino acids. In DNA, the CDR3 is TGTGCCAGCAGGGGGACATCTACTTTCGAGCAGTACTTC. It is translated as CASRGTSTFEQYF.

This clone was seen a handful of times. The chain has TRBV27 and TRBJ2-7, with TRBD2 matching 8 bases. Losses at the gene ends were 5 bases for V and 3 bases for J; bases not matched to a gene: 6. The CDR3 extends over 14 amino acids. The germline gives CDR1 MNHEY, CDR2 SMNVEV (reference sequence). The CDR3 nucleotides read TGTGCCAGCAGTCGCGGGAGGTCTCACTACGAGCAGTACTTC. Its translation is CASSRGRSHYEQYF.

The chain joins TRBV2 to TRBJ1-1, with D unresolved. Trimming cost V 4 bases and J 3 bases, with 12 bases left between them. Germline loops: CDR1 SNHLY, CDR2 FYNNEI. The CDR3 consists of 14 residues. Here the CDR3 reads CASSVELRYTEAFF. The CDR3 bases are TGTGCCAGCAGTGTGGAGTTAAGGTACACTGAAGCTTTCTTT.

The chain couples TRBV5-1 to TRBJ2-7; D not certain. CDR3 length: 14 residues. V was shortened by 0 bases and J by 5 bases, with 12 bases between the two germline ends. The germline gives CDR1 SGHRS, CDR2 YFSETQ. Here the CDR3 reads CASSLAITTDEQYF. The CDR3 bases are TGCGCCAGCAGCTTGGCCATTACCACGGACGAGCAGTACTTC.

The genes are TRBV29-1 and TRBJ1-2, with 9 nucleotides matching TRBD1. With V trimmed by 4 bases and J by 5 bases, 14 bases remained unmatched. From germline, CDR1 is SQVTM and CDR2 ANQGSEA. The CDR3 consists of 16 residues. The CDR3 spells CSVGGDRANFEYGYTF. The CDR3 nucleotides are TGCAGCGTTGGGGGGGACAGGGCGAATTTTGAATATGGCTACACCTTC.

In its sample, this clone was seen once. This sequence joins TRBV4-1 and TRBJ2-7; 9 bases align to TRBD2. V lost 1 base, J lost 4 bases, and 5 bases stayed unmatched. This CDR3 spans 15 amino acids. Germline lookup yields CDR1 MGHRA and CDR2 YSYEKL. The CDR3 nucleotides read TGCGCCAGCAGCCAAGTCTCCCTAGCGGGATACGAGCAGTACTTC. Its translation is CASSQVSLAGYEQYF.